Following are 17 T cell receptor beta chains from one sample sequenced in a study of blood T cells in healthy people across ages. Together with a sample-barcoded 5' primer, a J-beta primer mix was included in a second PCR lasting about 6 to 11 cycles. MiXCR, applied by TCRdb to the 5' RACE reads, yields one record per CDR3 protein. The sample consists of 1.5 million to 2 million distinct CDR3 sequences, about 30% of them appearing once. Sequencing was done on a sample of blood. Receptors originate from a woman aged 30 to 39 in good health.

The chain links TRBV10-3 to TRBJ2-5; tentatively, D is TRBD1 or TRBD2 (6 bases each). CDR1 is ENHRY and CDR2 is SYGVKD in the germline V gene. The V and J ends lost 4 bases and 6 bases respectively, with 15 bases between them. This CDR3 has 14 amino acids. The CDR3 DNA reads TGTGCCATCAGTGGAGGGGTAGGGGGGAAGACCCAGTACTTC. It specifies CAISGGVGGKTQYF.

The sample holds one count of this clonotype. CDR3 nucleotide sequence: TGTGCCAGCAGCGACCGGGCCGCTCTAAACATTCAGTACTTC. Encoded protein: CASSDRAALNIQYF. The J gene is TRBJ2-4, the V gene TRBV5-6; D ambiguous. The CDR3 loop spans 14 amino acids. Trimming shortened V by 4 bases and J by 6 bases, and 14 bases separated the two germline ends. From germline, CDR1 is SGHDT and CDR2 YYEEEE. The whole variable domain, filled in from reference TRBV5-6 and TRBJ2-4, reads DAGVTQSPTHLIKTRGQQVTLRCSPKSGHDTVSWYQQALGQGPQFIFQYYEEEERQRGNFPDRFSGHQFPNYSSELNVNALLLGDSALYLCASSDRAALNIQYFGAGTRLSVL.

This clonotype came up a few times. V and J are TRBV5-1 and TRBJ2-3; D may be TRBD1 or TRBD2 (6 bases each). Germline V gene data show CDR1 as SGHRS and CDR2 as YFSETQ. The V end lost 4 bases, the J end lost 1 base, and 16 bases lay between the germline ends. The length of the CDR3 is 16 residues. The CDR3 loop reads CASSGLKGGGTDTQYF. In DNA form, the CDR3 reads TGCGCCAGCAGCGGCCTCAAGGGGGGTGGCACAGATACGCAGTATTTT. The whole variable domain, filled in from reference TRBV5-1 and TRBJ2-3, reads KAGVTQTPRYLIKTRGQQVTLSCSPISGHRSVSWYQQTPGQGLQFLFEYFSETQRNKGNFPGRFSGRQFSNSRSEMNVSTLELGDSALYLCASSGLKGGGTDTQYFGPGTRLTVL.

This clonotype came up many times. The gene calls are TRBV6-5 and TRBJ2-3; D may correspond to TRBD1 or TRBD2 (7 bases each). Germline CDR1 and CDR2: MNHEY and SVGAGI. The germline V and J ends were trimmed by 3 bases and 1 base, with 11 bases remaining between them. The CDR3 consists of 15 residues. The CDR3 bases are TGTGCCAGCAGTTATCAGGGGGGGGGCACAGATACGCAGTATTTT. This sequence encodes CASSYQGGGTDTQYF.

Concerning this clonotype itself: A read error may be the cause here, since a much bigger clone is one base away. CDR3 nucleotides: TGTGCCAGCAGCGAGGGCAGGTTAGGAGGCTGCACCTTC. Translating it yields CASSEGRLGGCTF. The genes are TRBV28 and TRBJ1-2; D is undetermined. The CDR3 sequence is 13 residues long. The germline V gene has CDR1 MDHEN and CDR2 SYDVKM.

V and J are TRBV7-6 and TRBJ2-7, with TRBD1 matching over 10 bases. The germline CDR1 and CDR2 sequences are SGHVS and FNYEAQ. This CDR3 has 16 amino acids. The V gene end was trimmed by 4 bases and the J gene end by 2 bases; junction bases not matched to a gene: 8. The DNA of the CDR3 is TGTGCCAGCAGCTATACCGGGACAGGGGCCCCCTACGAGCAGTACTTC. This encodes CASSYTGTGAPYEQYF.

V and J are TRBV3-1 and TRBJ1-2, with D perhaps matching TRBD1 (6 bases). Deletions cut 4 bases from V and 0 bases from J, with 18 bases between. CDR3 length: 17 residues. Germline V gene data show CDR1 as LGHDT and CDR2 as YNNKEL (reference sequence). In DNA, the CDR3 is TGTGCCAGCAGCCGCCGAGGGGGGCCAATCTCTAACTATGGCTACACCTTC. This gives the protein CASSRRGGPISNYGYTF.

The table lists this clonotype with many counts. The CDR3 protein is CASSEGGWNEQFF. CDR3 coding DNA: TGTGCCAGCAGTGAGGGAGGTTGGAATGAGCAGTTCTTC. The rearrangement uses TRBV6-4 and TRBJ2-1; tentative D call: TRBD2 (6 bases). This CDR3 contains 13 residues. The germline V gene encodes CDR1 MRHNA and CDR2 SNTAGT. Trimming stripped 3 bases from V and 7 bases from J, with 10 bases between.

A note on this clonotype: The junction differs from germline at one of its ends, possibly a read error. The chain joins TRBV24-1 to TRBJ2-5; 9 positions agree with TRBD2. The CDR3 spans 14 residues. Germline CDR1 KGHDR, CDR2 SFDVKD. The CDR3: CATSEGGRGETQDF. The CDR3 DNA is TGTGCCACCAGTGAAGGCGGGAGGGGAGAGACCCAGGACTTC.

V gene TRBV20-1 combines with J gene TRBJ2-1, with 7 positions matching TRBD2. Germline V lookup: CDR1 DFQATT, CDR2 SNEGSKA (reference sequence). This CDR3 spans 15 amino acids. V lost 2 bases, J lost 7 bases, and 11 bases stayed unmatched. CDR3 residues: CSARKGGLLWNEQFF. The CDR3, as DNA: TGCAGTGCTAGAAAGGGAGGGCTTCTGTGGAATGAGCAGTTCTTC.

The chain recombines TRBV2 with TRBJ2-3; TRBD2 matches at 10 bases. The germline gives CDR1 SNHLY, CDR2 FYNNEI. V lost 7 bases and J lost 4; bases outside the gene matches: 8. The CDR3 is 15 residues long. The CDR3 coding sequence is TGTGCCAGCACCCCCTCTAGCGGGGGTGCAGATACGCAGTATTTT. Amino acid sequence: CASTPSSGGADTQYF.

A few counts support this clonotype. This chain joins TRBV5-1 and TRBJ2-7; TRBD1 aligns across 9 bases. The CDR3 loop spans 14 amino acids. Germline loops: CDR1 SGHRS, CDR2 YFSETQ. Germline trimming cut 2 bases from V and 3 bases from J; bases unmatched to any gene: 3. The DNA for the CDR3 is TGCGCCAGCAGCTTCGGGACAGGGTACTACGAGCAGTACTTC. Encoded protein: CASSFGTGYYEQYF.

V is TRBV7-2 and J is TRBJ1-4; 10 nucleotides line up with TRBD1. CDR3 length: 15 residues. Unmatched junction bases numbered 7, after V lost 5 bases and J lost 7 bases. From germline, CDR1 is SGHTA and CDR2 FQGNSA. Written as DNA, the CDR3 is TGTGCCAGCAGCCCGGGGACAGGGGTTTCTGAAAAACTGTTTTTT. This translates into CASSPGTGVSEKLFF. The complete variable domain, with remaining parts taken from reference TRBV7-2 and TRBJ1-4, reads GAGVSQSPSNKVTEKGKDVELRCDPISGHTALYWYRQSLGQGLEFLIYFQGNSAPDKSGLPSDRFSAERTGGSVSTLTIQRTQQEDSAVYLCASSPGTGVSEKLFFGSGTQLSVL.

This clonotype was detected ten times or more. V usage is TRBV20-1 and J usage is TRBJ2-1; D uncertain. This CDR3 is built from 15 residues. Germline CDR1 reads DFQATT; CDR2 reads SNEGSKA (reference sequence). The V gene lost 1 base and the J gene lost 0 bases, with 10 bases spanning the gap. The CDR3 DNA follows: TGCAGTGCTAGAGGGCCGACGAGCTCCTACAATGAGCAGTTCTTC. This encodes CSARGPTSSYNEQFF.

The chain combines TRBV7-9 with TRBJ2-1; D is unclear. The CDR3 contains 14 residues. Deletions cut 1 base from V and 4 bases from J, with 8 bases between. CDR1 and CDR2 from the germline V gene are SEHNR and FQNEAQ (reference sequence). CDR3 region: CASSLVTGYNEQFF. CDR3 sequence (DNA): TGTGCCAGCAGCTTAGTGACGGGTTACAATGAGCAGTTCTTC.

This chain links TRBV21-1 with TRBJ2-7; the D call TRBD2 from the table was never checked on the DNA. TRBV21-1 is classified as a pseudogene. The CDR3 covers 14 residues. The CDR3 sequence is CAGSPQGPLRPQYF. The CDR3 DNA follows: TGTGCCGGCAGCCCTCAGGGACCTCTCCGGCCGCAGTACTTC.

Only a few counts were recorded for this clonotype. The junction differs from germline at one of its ends, possibly a read error. The V gene is TRBV20-1, the J gene TRBJ2-4; 9 bases map to TRBD2. The J call may be mistaken, given a closer DNA end match to TRBJ2-5. The germline CDR1 and CDR2 sequences are DFQATT and SNEGSKA (reference sequence). The length of the CDR3 is 14 residues. Here the CDR3 DNA reads TGCAGCGCTAAGCTAGCGGGGATCCGAGAGACCCAGTACTTC. As protein: CSAKLAGIRETQYF.